A single sample gave rise to the 26 T cell receptor beta chains below, sequenced in a study of T cell changes during pregnancy in multiple sclerosis (dated by TCRdb to about 2019). The library was built by means of the immunoSEQ multiplex PCR assay. TCRdb took this table from immuneACCESS and kept in-frame rearrangements with V and J called. Such tables lack part of the clones; where checked against another copy, unresolved V genes explain under half of the gap, and the rest is unexplained. This sample is represented by roughly 79,000 clones; approximately 90% of them were singletons. Of the sample, less than 0.45% is held by the ten largest clones. The sequencing used CD4+ T cells from peripheral blood mononuclear cells, collected before pregnancy. The receptors were sampled from a female donor with multiple sclerosis, enrolled in a pregnancy study.

The chain combines TRBV14 with TRBJ2-5; perhaps TRBD1 as D (6 bases). Trimming left V 4 bases short and J 5 bases short, with 17 bases between. This CDR3 is 15 amino acids long. Germline assignment: CDR1 SGHDN and CDR2 FVKESK. CDR3 sequence reads: CASSPRTGLAETQYF. CDR3 sequence (DNA): TGTGCCAGCAGCCCCCGAACAGGGCTGGCGGAGACCCAGTACTTC.

The chain carries TRBV18 and TRBJ2-3; no firm D call. This CDR3 contains 13 residues. Germline CDR1 is KGHSH and CDR2 is LQKENI. Deletions cut 5 bases from V and 5 bases from J, with 11 bases between. The CDR3 DNA reads TGTGCCAGCTCAGGTCAGCCGGGAGATACGCAGTATTTT. Translating gives CASSGQPGDTQYF.

The chain couples TRBV6-6 to TRBJ1-5, with TRBD1 matching 12 bases. This CDR3 comprises 16 residues. V shed 6 bases, J shed 7 bases, and the junction held 10 bases outside the gene matches. Germline V gene data show CDR1 as MNHNY and CDR2 as SVGAGI (reference sequence). The CDR3 nucleotides read TGTGCCAGCAGCCAAGGGGACAGGGGGCATCAGCAGCCCCAGCATTTT. This encodes CASSQGDRGHQQPQHF.

This chain links TRBV27 with TRBJ2-3, with 9 bases identical to TRBD2. Germline lookup yields CDR1 MNHEY and CDR2 SMNVEV (reference sequence). There are 16 residues in the CDR3. With V trimmed by 6 bases and J by 4 bases, 11 bases remained unmatched. The CDR3 protein is CASREATSGLPDTQYF. In DNA form, the CDR3 reads TGTGCCAGCAGGGAAGCGACTAGCGGCTTACCAGATACGCAGTATTTT.

The chain employs TRBV10-3 and TRBJ2-3; D may be TRBD2 (5 bases). Germline V gene data show CDR1 as ENHRY and CDR2 as SYGVKD. V was cut by 2 bases and J by 2 bases, with 5 bases left in between. The CDR3 has 13 amino acids. The chain's CDR3 is CAISERDTDTQYF. The CDR3 DNA is TGTGCCATCAGTGAGCGGGACACAGATACGCAGTATTTT.

The genes are TRBV5-8 and TRBJ2-5, with 7 bases identical to TRBD1. The V gene's germline CDR1 is SGHTS and CDR2 YDEGEE. The V gene end was trimmed by 4 bases and the J gene end by 2 bases; junction bases not matched to a gene: 5. The CDR3 length is 14 residues. The CDR3 loop is CASSIGTVQETQYF. The CDR3 DNA reads TGTGCCAGCAGCATTGGGACAGTACAAGAGACCCAGTACTTC.

The chain employs TRBV19 and TRBJ2-3, with D possibly being TRBD1 (6 bases). This CDR3 is 16 amino acids long. Trimming took off 4 bases at V and 6 bases at J, with 20 bases between the two ends. Germline V lookup: CDR1 LNHDA, CDR2 SQIVND (reference sequence). The CDR3 sequence: CASSRWGMAGVDTQYF. The CDR3 nucleotides are TGTGCCAGTAGTAGATGGGGAATGGCAGGGGTTGATACGCAGTATTTT. The whole variable domain, filled in from reference TRBV19 and TRBJ2-3, reads DGGITQSPKYLFRKEGQNVTLSCEQNLNHDAMYWYRQDPGQGLRLIYYSQIVNDFQKGDIAEGYSVSREKKESFPLTVTSAQKNPTAFYLCASSRWGMAGVDTQYFGPGTRLTVL.

Many counts were recorded for this clone. The chain combines TRBV5-6 with TRBJ2-7; 9 positions agree with TRBD1. Germline V CDR1 and CDR2: SGHDT, YYEEEE. V was pared by 5 bases and J by 5 bases, with 5 bases of the junction left unmatched. The CDR3 loop spans 13 amino acids. The CDR3 DNA reads TGTGCCAGCAGGGCACAGGGGGCCGACGAGCAGTACTTC. Its protein is CASRAQGADEQYF.

The V gene is TRBV4-2, the J gene TRBJ2-7; no firm D call. V was trimmed by 0 bases and J by 4 bases, leaving 10 bases between them. CDR3 size: 14 residues. CDR1 is LGHNA, CDR2 YNFKEQ, per germline. The CDR3 bases are TGTGCCAGCAGCCAAGAGGCGACTGCATACGAGCAGTACTTC. Translated, it gives CASSQEATAYEQYF.

The chain is built from TRBV11-3 and TRBJ2-3, with 9 positions matching TRBD1. The CDR3 has 15 amino acids. Trimming took 3 bases from V and 1 from J; bases not matched to a gene: 2. Germline CDR1 is SGHNT and CDR2 is YENEEA. CDR3 nucleotides: TGTGCCAGCAGCTTGGGACAGGGAGGCACAGATACGCAGTATTTT. Protein sequence: CASSLGQGGTDTQYF.

This rearrangement joins TRBV11-2 to TRBJ1-1, with D perhaps TRBD1 (6 bases). Germline V gives CDR1 SGHAT, CDR2 FQNNGV. Trimming took 6 bases from V and 6 from J, leaving 8 bases between them. This CDR3 has 11 amino acids. The CDR3, as DNA: TGTGCCAGCAGTACAGGGCCTGAAGCTTTCTTT. It codes for CASSTGPEAFF.

This chain joins TRBV10-3 and TRBJ2-7; 11 bases agree with TRBD2. This CDR3 comprises 14 residues. V lost 6 bases to trimming and J lost 13 bases; unmatched junction nucleotides: 14. CDR1 is ENHRY, CDR2 SYGVKD, per germline. CDR3 sequence: CAISPGTSGLLVYF. CDR3 coding DNA: TGTGCCATCAGCCCCGGGACTAGCGGACTCCTAGTCTACTTC.

V usage is TRBV7-2 and J usage is TRBJ1-2; TRBD1 aligns across 10 bases. Trimming removed 8 bases from V and 5 bases from J; junction bases left unmatched: 17. The CDR3 runs 17 residues. Germline CDR1 is SGHTA and CDR2 is FQGNSA. As DNA, the CDR3 is TGTGCCAGCGGGGGATACAAACGACAGGGGGCGCGGTATGGCTACACCTTC. Its protein is CASGGYKRQGARYGYTF. Filled out from reference TRBV7-2 and TRBJ1-2, the complete variable domain reads GAGVSQSPSNKVTEKGKDVELRCDPISGHTALYWYRQSLGQGLEFLIYFQGNSAPDKSGLPSDRFSAERTGGSVSTLTIQRTQQEDSAVYLCASGGYKRQGARYGYTFGSGTRLTVV.

DNA of the CDR3: TGTGCCAGCAGCCCAGGACAGGGGAACTATGGCTACACCTTC. Translating gives CASSPGQGNYGYTF. This chain uses TRBV9 with TRBJ1-2; TRBD1 matches 9 bases. The CDR3 extends over 14 amino acids. Trimming took 4 bases from V and 2 from J; bases not matched to a gene: 3. Germline assignment: CDR1 SGDLS and CDR2 YYNGEE.

This sequence joins TRBV4-1 and TRBJ1-1, with TRBD1 as a possible D gene (6 bases). Trimming removed 0 bases from V and 1 base from J, with 15 bases in between. Per germline, CDR1 MGHRA and CDR2 YSYEKL. The CDR3 covers 17 residues. The CDR3 nucleotides are TGCGCCAGCAGCCAAGAAGGGGGACGGGGATCGAACACTGAAGCTTTCTTT. Residues: CASSQEGGRGSNTEAFF.

V is TRBV28 and J is TRBJ2-3, with D unclear. The ends were cut back, 3 bases at V and 2 bases at J, with 12 bases in the middle. Looked up from germline, CDR1 is MDHEN and CDR2 is SYDVKM. This CDR3 region has 15 residues. The DNA for the CDR3 is TGTGCCAGCAGTTTTTTTGGGCGAAACACAGATACGCAGTATTTT. Translating gives CASSFFGRNTDTQYF. Full variable domain (outside the CDR3, taken from reference TRBV28 and TRBJ2-3): DVKVTQSSRYLVKRTGEKVFLECVQDMDHENMFWYRQDPGLGLRLIYFSYDVKMKEKGDIPEGYSVSREKKERFSLILESASTNQTSMYLCASSFFGRNTDTQYFGPGTRLTVL.

The V gene is TRBV11-1, the J gene TRBJ1-1; TRBD1 aligns across 8 bases. V was pared by 3 bases and J by 5 bases, with 5 bases of the junction left unmatched. The CDR3 totals 14 residues. Germline assignment: CDR1 SGHAT and CDR2 FQDESV (reference sequence). CDR3 amino acids: CASSFQGARTEAFF. CDR3 nucleotides: TGTGCCAGCAGCTTCCAGGGGGCGCGGACTGAAGCTTTCTTT.

V usage is TRBV10-2 and J usage is TRBJ2-7; D is perhaps TRBD1 (6 bases). This CDR3 comprises 13 residues. The V end lost 6 bases, the J end lost 1 base, and 10 bases lay between the germline ends. Germline CDR1 reads WSHSY; CDR2 reads SAAADI. CDR3 sequence: CASSRTVSYEQYF. The CDR3 DNA sequence: TGCGCCAGCAGCCGGACAGTTTCCTACGAGCAGTACTTC.

V and J are TRBV5-1 and TRBJ1-1; maybe TRBD1 (5 bases). The V end was cut by 4 bases, the J end by 1 base, with 8 bases between. This CDR3 has 13 residues. Germline V gene sequence: CDR1 SGHRS, CDR2 YFSETQ. The CDR3 nucleotides are TGCGCCAGCAGCGCTCAGGGGAACACTGAAGCTTTCTTT. It is translated as CASSAQGNTEAFF. Filled out from reference TRBV5-1 and TRBJ1-1, the complete variable domain reads KAGVTQTPRYLIKTRGQQVTLSCSPISGHRSVSWYQQTPGQGLQFLFEYFSETQRNKGNFPGRFSGRQFSNSRSEMNVSTLELGDSALYLCASSAQGNTEAFFGQGTRLTVV.

V and J are TRBV5-1 and TRBJ2-2, with D uncertain. Trimming shortened V by 2 bases and J by 5 bases, and 10 bases separated the two germline ends. CDR3 length: 14 amino acids. Germline V gene data show CDR1 as SGHRS and CDR2 as YFSETQ. Here the CDR3 reads CASSFVASTGELFF. The CDR3 bases are TGCGCCAGCAGCTTTGTCGCCAGTACCGGGGAGCTGTTTTTT.

This clone was picked up one time. This chain links TRBV4-1 with TRBJ2-5; D uncertain. Trimming pared 0 bases from V and 2 bases from J, leaving 10 bases between. The V gene's germline CDR1 is MGHRA and CDR2 YSYEKL. The CDR3 consists of 15 residues. CDR3 nucleotides: TGCGCCAGCAGCCAAGATCACTCAGGACAAGAGACCCAGTACTTC. Its translation is CASSQDHSGQETQYF.

The rearrangement links TRBV5-6 to TRBJ2-4, with 7 bases that match TRBD2. V was clipped by 4 bases and J by 7 bases; unmatched bases: 11. Germline loops: CDR1 SGHDT, CDR2 YYEEEE. The CDR3 is made up of 15 amino acids. Written as DNA, the CDR3 is TGTGCCAGCAGCGGGGGGGTCGGGGTCGGGAACATTCAGTACTTC. This encodes CASSGGVGVGNIQYF.

This chain uses TRBV9 with TRBJ2-3; maybe TRBD1 (5 bases). The germline gives CDR1 SGDLS, CDR2 YYNGEE. CDR3 length: 14 residues. V gave up 4 bases and J gave up 3 bases, with 12 bases separating them. CDR3 sequence reads: CASSHFQGTDTQYF. The CDR3, as DNA: TGTGCCAGCAGCCATTTTCAGGGTACAGATACGCAGTATTTT.

V gene TRBV16 combines with J gene TRBJ2-7; a weak D match, TRBD2 (5 bases). With 6 bases removed from V and 2 bases from J, the gap between germline ends came to 11 bases. This CDR3 has 13 residues. Germline assignment: CDR1 KGHSY and CDR2 FQNENV. The CDR3 protein is CASSQSGTYEQYF. DNA of the CDR3: TGTGCCAGCAGTCAAAGCGGAACCTACGAGCAGTACTTC.

The genes are TRBV5-4 and TRBJ1-2, with no clear D. V was cut by 4 bases and J by 6 bases, with 10 bases left in between. This CDR3 is 12 amino acids long. Germline V CDR1 and CDR2: SGHNT, YYREEE (reference sequence). CDR3 bases: TGTGCCAGCAGCGACACAGTCGATGGCTACACCTTC. It is translated as CASSDTVDGYTF.

This chain uses TRBV7-2 with TRBJ1-2; TRBD1 matches at 12 bases. The CDR3 is 15 residues long. Germline V gene data show CDR1 as SGHTA and CDR2 as FQGNSA. V lost 3 bases and J lost 4; bases outside the gene matches: 3. The CDR3 here is CASSLGQGAGYGYTF. The CDR3 nucleotides are TGTGCCAGCAGCTTGGGACAGGGGGCCGGCTATGGCTACACCTTC.